These T cell receptor beta chains were read from a single sample in a study of shared clonotypes between healthy human individuals. The method was immunoSEQ multiplex PCR; TCRdb's version includes in-frame clones alone and lacks a portion of them. This repertoire shows hundreds of thousands of clones, 85% to 95% found once; its top ten account for approximately 0.11%. What was sequenced was naive CD8+ T cells sorted from blood. These receptors came from a woman in her twenties or thirties in good health. The CDR3 runs from the conserved cysteine through the conserved F or W. D genes are given only for firm matches. Clone sizes are given selectively: once, few, many, or a class where the clone is expanded.

v_call	clone_size	d_call	j_call	cdr3_nt	cdr3_aa
TRBV13	.	.	TRBJ2-1	TGTGCCAGCAGCTTAGGCAAAGGTACCTATGAGCAGTTCTTC	CASSLGKGTYEQFF
TRBV7-9	.	.	TRBJ2-5	TGTGCCAGCAGCTTAGTGAACCAAGAGACCCAGTACTTC	CASSLVNQETQYF
TRBV27	.	TRBD2	TRBJ2-1	TGTGCCAGCAGTTTGGGACTAGGTTACAATGAGCAGTTCTTC	CASSLGLGYNEQFF
TRBV28	.	.	TRBJ2-7	TGTGCCAGCAGCCCATGGGCAGTCATGGGCTACGAGCAGTACTTC	CASSPWAVMGYEQYF
TRBV4-1	.	TRBD1	TRBJ2-7	TGCGCCAGCAGCCAAGTTGGACAGGAGGTCTCATACGAGCAGTACTTC	CASSQVGQEVSYEQYF
TRBV2	.	.	TRBJ1-1	TGTGCCAGTAAAGGGGGACGGCCTGAAGCTTTCTTT	CASKGGRPEAFF
TRBV6-6	.	TRBD2	TRBJ2-7	TGTGCCACTCTGGCGTGGACTAGCGGGAACTACGAGCAGTACTTC	CATLAWTSGNYEQYF
TRBV5-4	once	TRBD2	TRBJ2-3	TGTGCCAGCAGCGAAACAACACGACTAGCGGGAGGGCAGGGAGATACGCAGTATTTT	CASSETTRLAGGQGDTQYF
TRBV5-4	.	.	TRBJ1-5	TGTGCCAGCAGCGATGGGGGTCAGCCCCAGCATTTT	CASSDGGQPQHF
TRBV27	.	.	TRBJ1-5	TGTGCCAGCAGTCTCCGGGACAACAATCAGCCCCAGCATTTT	CASSLRDNNQPQHF
TRBV30	.	.	TRBJ1-2	TGTGCCTGGACGGCAGTGGGGGGCTATGGCTACACCTTC	CAWTAVGGYGYTF
TRBV6-4	.	.	TRBJ1-1	TGTGCCAGCAGCCCGACGTTCTTGAACACTGAAGCTTTCTTT	CASSPTFLNTEAFF
TRBV6-5	.	.	TRBJ2-7	TGTGCCAGCAGTTACTCGACCAGGCCCTACGAGCAGTACTTC	CASSYSTRPYEQYF
TRBV18	once	TRBD2	TRBJ2-7	TGTGCCAGCTCACCGGGGGGGAACGAGCAGTACTTC	CASSPGGNEQYF
TRBV28	.	.	TRBJ2-3	TGTGCCAGCAGTTTTCCGGGAGTGGGGACAGATACGCAGTATTTT	CASSFPGVGTDTQYF